The next 21 T cell receptor beta chains were all read from a single sample in a study of CD8 T cells in Susac syndrome. RNA in amounts of about 0.45 to 1 ug was reverse transcribed with random hexamers. TCRdb independently ran MiXCR on the immunoSEQ multiplex PCR reads; one entry per CDR3 protein. The table includes about 130,000 distinct CDR3 sequences, about 90% detected once. Sample: CD8+ T cells from PBMCs. These receptors came from a human donor with multiple sclerosis.

The rearrangement uses TRBV24-1 and TRBJ1-3, with D uncertain. From germline, CDR1 is KGHDR and CDR2 SFDVKD. V lost 5 bases, J lost 3 bases, and 1 base lay in between. The CDR3 loop spans 11 amino acids. The CDR3 reads CATSGGNTIYF. CDR3 in DNA: TGTGCCACCAGTGGTGGAAACACCATATATTTT.

Points on this clonotype: A read error may produce the germline difference seen at one junction end. This chain connects TRBV9 to TRBJ1-2; tentative D call: TRBD1 (5 bases). This CDR3 is built from 15 residues. CDR1 is SGDLS, CDR2 YYNGEE, per germline. The CDR3 sequence: CPTPGTLGRDYGYTF. The CDR3 DNA reads TGCCCAACGCCCGGGACCCTAGGACGTGACTATGGCTACACCTTC. The entire variable domain, with the rest obtained from reference TRBV9 and TRBJ1-2, is as follows: DSGVTQTPKHLITATGQRVTLRCSPRSGDLSVYWYQQSLDQGLQFLIQYYNGEERAKGNILERFSAQQFPDLHSELNLSSLELGDSALYFCPTPGTLGRDYGYTFGSGTRLTVV.

CDR3 in DNA: TGTGCCAGCAGCCAATCAATCGGCAATGAGCAGTTCTTC. Encoded protein: CASSQSIGNEQFF. This rearrangement joins TRBV16 to TRBJ2-1, with D unclear. The CDR3 is 13 amino acids. V dropped 0 bases and J dropped 6 bases, with 6 bases sitting between them. Germline V gives CDR1 KGHSY, CDR2 FQNENV.

The chain couples TRBV20-1 to TRBJ2-2; D remains unclear. Trimming removed 5 bases at V and 7 bases at J, with 11 bases between. CDR1 DFQATT and CDR2 SNEGSKA come from the germline V gene (reference sequence). This CDR3 region has 12 residues. CDR3 in amino acids: CSASDWVGELFF. CDR3 coding DNA: TGCAGTGCTTCAGACTGGGTCGGGGAGCTGTTTTTT.

The rearrangement joins TRBV10-2 to TRBJ2-5, with TRBD1 matching over 7 bases. With 4 bases clipped from V and 0 bases from J, the junction kept 5 bases outside the gene matches. The CDR3 length is 15 residues. Per the germline V gene, CDR1 is WSHSY and CDR2 is SAAADI. The CDR3 protein is CASSGGQEYQETQYF. CDR3 bases: TGCGCCAGCAGTGGCGGACAGGAGTACCAAGAGACCCAGTACTTC.

V usage is TRBV24-1 and J usage is TRBJ2-1; tentatively, D is TRBD2 (6 bases). From germline, CDR1 is KGHDR and CDR2 SFDVKD. V lost 3 bases and J 0 bases, leaving 11 bases between the germline ends. The CDR3 covers 16 residues. CDR3 sequence (DNA): TGTGCCACCAGTGATACAGCGGGCCCCTCCTACAATGAGCAGTTCTTC. Its protein is CATSDTAGPSYNEQFF.

V usage is TRBV28 and J usage is TRBJ1-6, with D unresolved. This CDR3 region has 15 residues. Trimming removed 3 bases at V and 6 bases at J, with 12 bases between. Germline lookup yields CDR1 MDHEN and CDR2 SYDVKM. CDR3 DNA sequence: TGTGCCAGCAGTTTTCGTTCTGGGCTTAATTCACCCCTCCACTTT. Protein: CASSFRSGLNSPLHF.

The genes are TRBV19 and TRBJ2-2; D unclear. The CDR3 extends over 16 amino acids. V gave up 3 bases and J gave up 0 bases, with 11 bases separating them. Germline CDR1 reads LNHDA; CDR2 reads SQIVND (reference sequence). CDR3 DNA sequence: TGTGCCAGTAGTATTGTTCCGGCCGCGAACACCGGGGAGCTGTTTTTT. This translates into CASSIVPAANTGELFF.

CDR3 amino acids: CASSPPVGQETQYF. The CDR3 DNA is TGTGCCAGCAGCCCTCCGGTGGGTCAAGAGACCCAGTACTTC. The genes are TRBV7-9 and TRBJ2-5; D not certain. V gave up 5 bases and J gave up 2 bases, with 12 bases separating them. This CDR3 contains 14 residues. CDR1 and CDR2 (germline): SEHNR, FQNEAQ (reference sequence).

The chain couples TRBV4-1 to TRBJ2-2; 7 positions agree with TRBD1. Germline V lookup: CDR1 MGHRA, CDR2 YSYEKL. The CDR3 runs 15 residues. After removal of 4 bases from V and 4 bases from J, the junction contained 6 bases not matched to a gene. CDR3 sequence: CASSLSTGVTGELFF. The CDR3 coding sequence is TGCGCCAGCAGCCTCTCTACAGGGGTCACCGGGGAGCTGTTTTTT.

The V gene is TRBV6-5, the J gene TRBJ2-1, with a weak D call TRBD2 (6 bases). V shed 5 bases and J shed 10 bases, with 15 bases lying between them. Germline assignment: CDR1 MNHEY and CDR2 SVGAGI. The length of the CDR3 is 13 residues. CDR3 protein: CASSRLSGEEQFF. The CDR3 DNA reads TGTGCCAGCAGTCGGCTTTCGGGGGAAGAGCAGTTCTTC.

The chain combines TRBV19 with TRBJ1-2; TRBD1 agrees at 7 bases. Germline-derived CDR1 and CDR2 are LNHDA and SQIVND (reference sequence). The CDR3 has 17 residues. Trimming removed 3 bases from V and 1 base from J; junction bases left unmatched: 11. Written as DNA, the CDR3 is TGTGCCAGTAGTATTCGGGTGTGGGGACAGAGTAACTATGGCTACACCTTC. This translates into CASSIRVWGQSNYGYTF.

The rearrangement joins TRBV6-6 to TRBJ2-7; tentatively, D is TRBD2 (6 bases). V shed 6 bases and J shed 2 bases, with 14 bases lying between them. Per the germline V gene, CDR1 is MNHNY and CDR2 is SVGAGI (reference sequence). The CDR3 covers 14 residues. In DNA form, the CDR3 reads TGTGCCAGCAGCAGCTCTAGCGCTCCCTACGAGCAGTACTTC. Encoded protein: CASSSSSAPYEQYF.

The chain is built from TRBV13 and TRBJ1-2; TRBD1 is a possible D gene (5 bases). CDR1 is PRHDT and CDR2 is FYEKMQ in the germline V gene (reference sequence). The length of the CDR3 is 16 residues. The V end lost 4 bases, the J end lost 5 bases, and 20 bases lay between the germline ends. The CDR3 spells CASSSFSTALKYGYTF. CDR3 in DNA: TGTGCCAGCAGCTCCTTTTCGACAGCTCTTAAGTATGGCTACACCTTC. Drawing the rest from reference TRBV13 and TRBJ1-2, the complete variable domain is AAGVIQSPRHLIKEKRETATLKCYPIPRHDTVYWYQQGPGQDPQFLISFYEKMQSDKGSIPDRFSAQQFSDYHSELNMSSLELGDSALYFCASSSFSTALKYGYTFGSGTRLTVV.

CDR3 amino acids: CATRASGTYEQYF. DNA of the CDR3: TGTGCCACCAGAGCTAGCGGGACCTACGAGCAGTACTTC. The chain uses TRBV15 and TRBJ2-7; TRBD2 agrees at 9 bases. CDR1 is LNHNV and CDR2 is YYDKDF in the germline V gene (reference sequence). V gave up 6 bases and J gave up 2 bases; unmatched junction bases: 2. This CDR3 contains 13 residues.

This clonotype was picked up a small number of times. CDR3 DNA: TGTGCCAGCAGTTACTTAACAGGGAGGAACATTCAGTACTTC. This gives the protein CASSYLTGRNIQYF. This chain connects TRBV6-2 or TRBV6-3 to TRBJ2-4; D could derive from TRBD1 or TRBD2 (6 bases each). Germline CDR1 and CDR2: MNHEY and SVGEGT. V lost 1 base and J 7 bases, leaving 11 bases between the germline ends. The length of the CDR3 is 14 residues.

V is TRBV5-6 and J is TRBJ2-7, with D perhaps matching TRBD1 (5 bases). Trimming removed 4 bases from V and 3 bases from J, with 14 bases in between. The germline gives CDR1 SGHDT, CDR2 YYEEEE. The CDR3 sequence is 14 residues long. The CDR3 protein is CASSLMDTYYEQYF. Here the CDR3 DNA reads TGTGCCAGCAGCCTGATGGACACCTACTACGAGCAGTACTTC.

The chain employs TRBV27 and TRBJ1-2; TRBD1 is a possible D gene (5 bases). Germline V gene data show CDR1 as MNHEY and CDR2 as SMNVEV (reference sequence). The V end was cut by 1 base, the J end by 6 bases, with 12 bases between. This CDR3 is 14 amino acids long. The CDR3 DNA reads TGTGCCAGCAGTTTATATCAGGGAAAGGATGGCTACACCTTC. It specifies CASSLYQGKDGYTF.

The chain employs TRBV27 and TRBJ2-1; no definite D call. V was pared by 4 bases and J by 11 bases, with 12 bases between. Germline V CDR1 and CDR2: MNHEY, SMNVEV (reference sequence). The CDR3 spans 12 residues. The CDR3 loop reads CASSSRGWQQFF. As DNA, the CDR3 is TGTGCCAGCAGTTCCCGAGGCTGGCAGCAGTTCTTC.

In nucleotides, the CDR3 is TGTGCCACCAGTGATGTACAGGGAGGATCATACAATGAGCAGTTCTTC. Encoded protein: CATSDVQGGSYNEQFF. The chain uses TRBV24-1 and TRBJ2-1, with D possibly called TRBD1 or TRBD2 (6 bases each). Germline V gives CDR1 KGHDR, CDR2 SFDVKD. CDR3 length: 16 amino acids. The V gene lost 3 bases and the J gene lost 4 bases, with 15 bases spanning the gap.

The V and J genes are TRBV3-1 and TRBJ2-1, with 7 bases identical to TRBD2. V lost 1 base, J lost 8 bases, and 11 bases stayed unmatched. Germline CDR1 is LGHDT and CDR2 is YNNKEL (reference sequence). This CDR3 is built from 16 residues. In DNA, the CDR3 is TGTGCCAGCAGCCAAGGGGGGGGACCCCGATTCGATGAGCAGTTCTTC. Amino acid sequence: CASSQGGGPRFDEQFF.